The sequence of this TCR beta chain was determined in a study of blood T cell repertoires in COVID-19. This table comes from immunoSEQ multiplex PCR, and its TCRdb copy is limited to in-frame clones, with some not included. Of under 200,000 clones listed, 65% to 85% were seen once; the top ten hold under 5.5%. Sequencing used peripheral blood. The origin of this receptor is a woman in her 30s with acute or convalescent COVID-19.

The CDR3 nucleotides are TGTGCCAGCAGTTACAAATTAGATACGCAGTATTTT. Its translation: CASSYKLDTQYF. V gene TRBV5-6 combines with J gene TRBJ2-3; no clear D gene. Germline CDR1 reads SGHDT; CDR2 reads YYEEEE. Trimming took off 5 bases at V and 5 bases at J, with 9 bases between the two ends. The CDR3 is 12 residues long.